The present TCR beta chain was sequenced within a study of CD8+ T cells in alopecia areata. Sequencing templates came from extracted RNA that was reverse transcribed into cDNA. The protocol was immunoSEQ multiplex PCR, while the TCRdb copy is restricted to in-frame clones and leaves out a portion. Of some 42,000 clones listed, roughly 92% are singletons. Germline V gene sequence: CDR1 SQVTM, CDR2 ANQGSEA. The CDR3 is 12 amino acids. Treatment meaning: oral pan-JAK inhibitor, 5-10 mg twice daily. Only a few counts were recorded for this clone. This receptor was taken from a human donor with alopecia areata. J is TRBJ2-5 and V is TRBV29-1, with D maybe TRBD2 (6 bases). The better agreement between TRBJ2-7 and the DNA end casts doubt on the J call. The starting material was CD8+ T cells sorted from blood, obtained at week 24, from a patient treated with tofacitinib. CDR3 coding DNA: TGCAGCGTTGAGGAGGGAGCCTACGAGCAGTACTTC. It translates to CSVEEGAYEQYF.